This is a list of T cell receptor beta chains from one sample in a study of blood T cell repertoires in COVID-19. TCRdb's table, derived via immunoSEQ multiplex PCR, lists solely in-frame clones and lacks some. The sample shows over 400,000 clones, roughly nine tenths of them seen only once. Sequenced sample: PBMCs or T cells enriched from blood (not recorded which). The receptor source for this set is a woman aged 60-70 years who had recovered from COVID-19. Each CDR3 is given with its conserved first and last residue. A D gene is named only where the DNA matches it firmly. Clone sizes are given selectively: once, few, many, or a class where the clone is expanded.

j_call v_call d_call clone_size cdr3_nt cdr3_aa
TRBJ1-2 TRBV7-2 NA NA TGTGCCAGCAGCTCCGGACAGACCTTTTTGGGAGGCTACACCTTC CASSSGQTFLGGYTF
TRBJ1-1 TRBV28 TRBD1 NA TGTGCCAGCAGTTCTCATGGACAGGGCCAAACTGAAGCTTTCTTT CASSSHGQGQTEAFF
TRBJ1-5 TRBV7-8 NA few TGTGCCAGCAGCTTCCAGGGTATCAATCAGCCCCAGCATTTT CASSFQGINQPQHF
TRBJ1-1 TRBV10-2 NA NA TGCGCCAGCAGTGAGTCGAAAGAGGAACGGGCTTTCTTT CASSESKEERAFF
TRBJ2-6 TRBV5-5 NA few TGTGCCAGCAGCTTAGGGGTCCCTGGGGCCAACGTCCTGACTTTC CASSLGVPGANVLTF
TRBJ2-3 TRBV7-6 NA NA TGTGCCAGCAGCTTAGATCCCCTCCTGTCAGATACGCAGTATTTT CASSLDPLLSDTQYF
TRBJ2-5 TRBV12-3/TRBV12-4 NA NA TGTGCCAGCAGCCTTTCGGGGAGGGAGACCCAGTACTTC CASSLSGRETQYF
TRBJ1-1 TRBV5-1 NA few TGCGCCAGCAGCTTATTGGCGAACACTGAAGCTTTCTTT CASSLLANTEAFF
TRBJ1-2 TRBV19 NA NA TGTGCCAGTAGCGATACCGGGGACTATGGCTACACCTTC CASSDTGDYGYTF
TRBJ1-1 TRBV6-6 NA few TGTGCCAGCAGTTCAACGGTGAACACTGAAGCTTTCTTT CASSSTVNTEAFF
TRBJ1-2 TRBV5-5 NA NA TGTGCCAGCAGACCTGGACTTACTTTCTATGGCTACACCTTC CASRPGLTFYGYTF
TRBJ1-4 TRBV5-1 NA once TGCGCCAGCAGCTTCTCACAGGGTGAAAAACTGTTTTTT CASSFSQGEKLFF
TRBJ1-5 TRBV27 NA NA TGTGCCAGCAGTTTACGTCAGGGGCTCGGTCAGCCCCAGCATTTT CASSLRQGLGQPQHF
TRBJ1-1 TRBV19 NA NA TGTGCCAGTAGGACAGGGAACACTGAAGCTTTCTTT CASRTGNTEAFF
TRBJ1-6 TRBV6-4 NA once TGTGCCAGCAGTGATACGGACAGATTAAATTCACCCCTCCACTTT CASSDTDRLNSPLHF
TRBJ2-5 TRBV18 NA NA TGTGCCAGCTCACCTCCGGGTCACAAAGAGACCCAGTACTTC CASSPPGHKETQYF
TRBJ1-6 TRBV24-1 NA NA TGTGCCACCAGTCCCGGATTCGGGGCACCCCTCCACTTT CATSPGFGAPLHF
TRBJ2-3 TRBV5-4 NA NA TGTGCCACCCTGGACGGAGGGATCAGCACAGATACGCAGTATTTT CATLDGGISTDTQYF
TRBJ1-3 TRBV6-5 NA NA TGTGCCAGCCATGGGGGGGGGCTCGGAAACACCATATATTTT CASHGGGLGNTIYF
TRBJ1-2 TRBV29-1 TRBD1 NA TGCAGCGTATATTGGACAGGGGCTAACTATGGCTACACCTTC CSVYWTGANYGYTF
TRBJ1-3 TRBV5-5 NA NA TGTGCCAGCAGCTTCGGGGGGTCTGGAAACACCATATATTTT CASSFGGSGNTIYF
TRBJ2-3 TRBV18 TRBD1 NA TGTGCCAGCTCACAGCGAACCCGACAGGGAACCCTTAGCACAGATACGCAGTATTTT CASSQRTRQGTLSTDTQYF
TRBJ1-4 TRBV19 TRBD1 NA TGTGCCAGTAGTCGGACAGGGGGGAGTAATGAAAAACTGTTTTTT CASSRTGGSNEKLFF
TRBJ1-6 TRBV2 NA NA TGTGCCAGCAGTGAAGTATTTAACAGCAATTCACCCCTCCACTTT CASSEVFNSNSPLHF
TRBJ2-2 TRBV27 TRBD1 few TGTGCCAGCAGTTTAAAGGGACAGGGTAACACCGGGGAGCTGTTTTTT CASSLKGQGNTGELFF
TRBJ1-4 TRBV2 NA once TGTGCCACCAGGGCCGGGACTAATGAAAAACTGTTTTTT CATRAGTNEKLFF
TRBJ1-1 TRBV10-3 TRBD1 NA TGTGCCGCCCGGGACAGGGGGAACACTGAAGCTTTCTTT CAARDRGNTEAFF
TRBJ1-4 TRBV10-3 NA NA TGTGCCATCAGTGAGTCGCCGATCCCAGGGGCTACTAATGAAAAACTGTTTTTT CAISESPIPGATNEKLFF
TRBJ2-7 TRBV5-5 NA NA TGTGCCAGCAGCTTGATCCGGGGGGCGCTCGAGCAGTACTTC CASSLIRGALEQYF
TRBJ1-4 TRBV19 TRBD1 NA TGTGCCAGTAGTAGGCAGGGGGCAACTAATGAAAAACTGTTTTTT CASSRQGATNEKLFF
TRBJ1-4 TRBV12-5 TRBD1 NA TGTGCTAGTGGTGGCCGACAGGGATCTCCAAATGAAAAACTGTTTTTT CASGGRQGSPNEKLFF
TRBJ1-5 TRBV3-1/TRBV3-2 NA NA TGTGCCAGCAGCCCCCCGGGAAATCAGCCCCAGCATTTT CASSPPGNQPQHF
TRBJ2-7 TRBV24-1 NA NA TGTGCCACCAGTGATTCGGGGCAGGGGTTATCCTACGAGCAGTACTTC CATSDSGQGLSYEQYF
TRBJ2-3 TRBV7-2 TRBD2 few TGTGCCAGCAGCGGACTAGCGGGGAGCTTGTCAGATACGCAGTATTTT CASSGLAGSLSDTQYF
TRBJ1-2 TRBV9 NA few TGTGCCAGCAGCCCGCGGGGTGTGGTGGCTAACTATGGCTACACCTTC CASSPRGVVANYGYTF
TRBJ1-5 TRBV9 TRBD1 NA TGTGCCAGCAGCGCAGGGACAGCGACGAACCAGCCCCAGCATTTT CASSAGTATNQPQHF
TRBJ2-3 TRBV4-1 TRBD2 NA TGCGCCAGCAGCCAAGGTTGGGGGGGTACTAGCACAGATACGCAGTATTTT CASSQGWGGTSTDTQYF
TRBJ1-2 TRBV6-5 NA NA TGTGCCAGCAGTTCAGGGTATGGCTACACCTTC CASSSGYGYTF
TRBJ1-2 TRBV5-1 NA NA TGCGCCAGCAGCTCGGACACGAGATCTTTCTATGGCTACACCTTC CASSSDTRSFYGYTF
TRBJ1-2 TRBV19 NA NA TGTGCCAGTAGTATAGCGTCCGGGGATGGCTATGGCTACACCTTC CASSIASGDGYGYTF
TRBJ1-2 TRBV6-1 NA NA TGTGCCAGCAGTAAAGACACTCAGGGCTGGGGCTATGGCTACACCTTC CASSKDTQGWGYGYTF
TRBJ1-2 TRBV10-3 TRBD1 NA TGTGCCATCAGTGAGTCGGACAGGGTAGTCGGCTATGGCTACACCTTC CAISESDRVVGYGYTF
TRBJ1-1 TRBV6-5 TRBD1 NA TGTGCCAGCAGAGGGACAGGACTGAACACTGAAGCTTTCTTT CASRGTGLNTEAFF
TRBJ2-3 TRBV7-2 TRBD2 NA TGTGCCAGCAGCTTAGCGGGTGCGGGGGGAACTTTGGCGCAGTATTTT CASSLAGAGGTLAQYF
TRBJ1-5 TRBV7-8 TRBD1 few TGTGCCAGCAGCTTAAGGGACAGGGGAAGCAATCAGCCCCAGCATTTT CASSLRDRGSNQPQHF
TRBJ1-2 TRBV19 NA NA TGTGCCAGTAGTATTACCCCGGCAGGGTATGGCTACACCTTC CASSITPAGYGYTF
TRBJ2-2 TRBV5-6 TRBD2 NA TGTGCCAGCAGCTACCCCGGGACGGGAGGGTCCGGGGAGCTGTTTTTT CASSYPGTGGSGELFF
TRBJ1-5 TRBV27 NA NA TGTGCCAGCAGTTCCCTCCGGACAGTCCCCAATCAGCCCCAGCATTTT CASSSLRTVPNQPQHF
TRBJ1-1 TRBV3-1/TRBV3-2 NA NA TGTGCCAGCAGCCAAGGAGGGTGGGACACTGAAGCTTTCTTT CASSQGGWDTEAFF
TRBJ1-2 TRBV3-1/TRBV3-2 NA NA TGTGCCAGCAGCCAAGGTTTCGGTAGCTACACCTTC CASSQGFGSYTF
TRBJ1-1 TRBV11-3 NA NA TGTGCCAGCAGCTGGACACGGAACACTGAAGCTTTCTTT CASSWTRNTEAFF
TRBJ1-2 TRBV2 NA NA TGTGCCATCCGCCAGATTAACTATGGCTACACCTTC CAIRQINYGYTF
TRBJ1-3 TRBV5-4 TRBD1 once TGTGCCAGCAGCTCTGCCGGGACAGGGAGAGACACCATATATTTT CASSSAGTGRDTIYF
TRBJ2-3 TRBV5-1 TRBD2 NA TGCGCCAGCAGCTTGGGCCCAACTAGCGGTTACACAGATACGCAGTATTTT CASSLGPTSGYTDTQYF